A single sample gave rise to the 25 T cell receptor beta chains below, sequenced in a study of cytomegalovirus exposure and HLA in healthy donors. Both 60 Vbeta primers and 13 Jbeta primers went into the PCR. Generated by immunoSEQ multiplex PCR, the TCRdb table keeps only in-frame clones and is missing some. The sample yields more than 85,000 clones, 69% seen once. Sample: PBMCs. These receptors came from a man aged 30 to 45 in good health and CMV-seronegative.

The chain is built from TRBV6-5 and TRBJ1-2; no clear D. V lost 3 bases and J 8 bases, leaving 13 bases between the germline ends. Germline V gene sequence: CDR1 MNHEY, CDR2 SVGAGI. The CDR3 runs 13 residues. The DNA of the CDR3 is TGTGCCAGCAGTTATAGTGAGGGTCCGGGCTACACCTTC. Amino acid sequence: CASSYSEGPGYTF.

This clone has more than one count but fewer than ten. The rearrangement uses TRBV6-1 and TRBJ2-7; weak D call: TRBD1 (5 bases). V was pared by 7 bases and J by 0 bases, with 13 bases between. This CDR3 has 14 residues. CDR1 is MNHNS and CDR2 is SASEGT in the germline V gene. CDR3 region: CASKGSADSYEQYF. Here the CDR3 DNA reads TGTGCCAGCAAGGGGTCCGCCGACTCCTACGAGCAGTACTTC.

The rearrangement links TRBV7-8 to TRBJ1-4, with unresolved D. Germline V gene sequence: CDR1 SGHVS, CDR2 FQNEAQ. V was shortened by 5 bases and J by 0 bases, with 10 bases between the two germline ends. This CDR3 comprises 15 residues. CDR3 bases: TGTGCCAGCAGCCCCCAGGAAGCAACTAATGAAAAACTGTTTTTT. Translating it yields CASSPQEATNEKLFF.

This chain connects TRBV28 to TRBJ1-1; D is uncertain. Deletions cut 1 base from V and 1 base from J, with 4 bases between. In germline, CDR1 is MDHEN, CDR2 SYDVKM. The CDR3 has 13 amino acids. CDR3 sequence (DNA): TGTGCCAGCAGTTTATTGGCGAACACTGAAGCTTTCTTT. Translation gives CASSLLANTEAFF.

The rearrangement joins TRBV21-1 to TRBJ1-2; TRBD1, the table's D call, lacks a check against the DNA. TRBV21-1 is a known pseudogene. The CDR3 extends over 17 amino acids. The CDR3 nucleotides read TGTGCCAGCAGCAGATCCCCGGGACATTCAAGGGACTATGGCTACACCTTC. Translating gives CASSRSPGHSRDYGYTF.

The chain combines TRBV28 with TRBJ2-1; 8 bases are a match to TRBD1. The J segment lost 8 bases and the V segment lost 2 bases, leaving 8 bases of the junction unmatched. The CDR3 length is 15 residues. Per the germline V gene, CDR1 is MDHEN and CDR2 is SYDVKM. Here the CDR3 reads CASSLQGAIIDEQFF. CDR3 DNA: TGTGCCAGCAGTTTACAGGGGGCAATCATCGATGAGCAGTTCTTC.

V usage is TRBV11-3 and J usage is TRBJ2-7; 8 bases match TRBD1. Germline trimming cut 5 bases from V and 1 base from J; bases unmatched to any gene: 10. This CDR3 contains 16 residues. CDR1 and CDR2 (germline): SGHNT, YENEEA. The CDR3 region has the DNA TGTGCCAGCAGCCCTTCCCGGGACAGGTCTTCCTACGAGCAGTACTTC. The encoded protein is CASSPSRDRSSYEQYF.

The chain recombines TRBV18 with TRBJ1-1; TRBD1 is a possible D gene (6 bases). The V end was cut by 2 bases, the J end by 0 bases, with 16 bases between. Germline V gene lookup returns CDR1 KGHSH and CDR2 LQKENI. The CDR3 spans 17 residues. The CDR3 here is CASSPFFVGALNTEAFF. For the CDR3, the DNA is TGTGCCAGCTCACCATTTTTCGTGGGGGCTTTGAACACTGAAGCTTTCTTT. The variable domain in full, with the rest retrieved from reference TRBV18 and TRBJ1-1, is NAGVMQNPRHLVRRRGQEARLRCSPMKGHSHVYWYRQLPEEGLKFMVYLQKENIIDESGMPKERFSAEFPKEGPSILRIQQVVRGDSAAYFCASSPFFVGALNTEAFFGQGTRLTVV.

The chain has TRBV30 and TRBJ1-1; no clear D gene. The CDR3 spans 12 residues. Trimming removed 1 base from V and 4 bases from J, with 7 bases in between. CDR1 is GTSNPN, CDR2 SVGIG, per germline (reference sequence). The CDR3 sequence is CAWSALSTEAFF. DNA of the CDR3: TGTGCCTGGAGTGCTTTGAGCACTGAAGCTTTCTTT.

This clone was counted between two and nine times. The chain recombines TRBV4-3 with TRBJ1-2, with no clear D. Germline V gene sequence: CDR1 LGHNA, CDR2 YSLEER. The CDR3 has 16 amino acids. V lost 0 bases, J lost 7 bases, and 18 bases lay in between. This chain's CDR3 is CASSQDRGGGLFGYTF. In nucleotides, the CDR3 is TGCGCCAGCAGCCAAGATCGAGGTGGAGGGCTCTTTGGCTACACCTTC.

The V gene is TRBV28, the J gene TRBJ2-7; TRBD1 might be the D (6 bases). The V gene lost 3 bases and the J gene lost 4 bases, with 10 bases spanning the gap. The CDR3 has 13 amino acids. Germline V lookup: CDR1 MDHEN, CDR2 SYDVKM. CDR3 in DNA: TGTGCCAGCAGTTTGCACAGGGCTTACGAGCAGTACTTC. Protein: CASSLHRAYEQYF.

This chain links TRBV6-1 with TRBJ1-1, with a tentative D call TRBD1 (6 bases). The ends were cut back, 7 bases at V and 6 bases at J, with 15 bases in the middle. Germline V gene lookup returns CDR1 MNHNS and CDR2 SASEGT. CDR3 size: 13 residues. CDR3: CASTRQEWAEAFF. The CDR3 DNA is TGTGCCAGCACCAGACAGGAGTGGGCTGAAGCTTTCTTT.

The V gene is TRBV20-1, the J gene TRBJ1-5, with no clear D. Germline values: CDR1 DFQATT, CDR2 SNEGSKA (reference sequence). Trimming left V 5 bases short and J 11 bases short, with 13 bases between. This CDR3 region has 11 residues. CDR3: CSAHLAISQHF. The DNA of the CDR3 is TGCAGTGCTCACCTTGCGATTTCCCAGCATTTT.

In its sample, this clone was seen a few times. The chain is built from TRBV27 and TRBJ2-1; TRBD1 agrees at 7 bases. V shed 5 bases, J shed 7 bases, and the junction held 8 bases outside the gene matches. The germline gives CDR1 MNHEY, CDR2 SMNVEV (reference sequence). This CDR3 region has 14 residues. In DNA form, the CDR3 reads TGTGCCAGCAGTCGCCCCGGACAGGAAAATGAGCAGTTCTTC. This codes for CASSRPGQENEQFF.

The chain's CDR3 is CASSPPTGGGTEAFF. The CDR3 region has the DNA TGCGCCAGCAGCCCCCCGACAGGGGGGGGCACTGAAGCTTTCTTT. V is TRBV5-1 and J is TRBJ1-1; 9 bases align to TRBD1. The V gene end was trimmed by 4 bases and the J gene end by 4 bases; junction bases not matched to a gene: 8. CDR3 length equals 15 residues. Looked up from germline, CDR1 is SGHRS and CDR2 is YFSETQ. The full variable domain, completed using reference TRBV5-1 and TRBJ1-1, is KAGVTQTPRYLIKTRGQQVTLSCSPISGHRSVSWYQQTPGQGLQFLFEYFSETQRNKGNFPGRFSGRQFSNSRSEMNVSTLELGDSALYLCASSPPTGGGTEAFFGQGTRLTVV.

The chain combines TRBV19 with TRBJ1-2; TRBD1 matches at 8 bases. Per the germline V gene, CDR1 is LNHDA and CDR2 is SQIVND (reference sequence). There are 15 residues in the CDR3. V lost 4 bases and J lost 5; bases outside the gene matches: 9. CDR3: CASSKAGGYEYGYTF. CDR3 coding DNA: TGTGCCAGTAGTAAGGCAGGGGGCTATGAATATGGCTACACCTTC.

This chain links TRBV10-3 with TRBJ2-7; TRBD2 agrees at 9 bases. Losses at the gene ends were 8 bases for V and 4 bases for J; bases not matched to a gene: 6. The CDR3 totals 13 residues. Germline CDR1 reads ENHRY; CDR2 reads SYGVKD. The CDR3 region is CAIGGLAAYEQYF. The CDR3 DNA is TGTGCCATCGGGGGACTAGCAGCGTACGAGCAGTACTTC.

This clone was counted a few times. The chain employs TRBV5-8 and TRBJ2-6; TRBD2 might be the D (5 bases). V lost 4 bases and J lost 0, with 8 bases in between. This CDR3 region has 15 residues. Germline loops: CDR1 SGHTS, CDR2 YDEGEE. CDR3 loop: CASSPDYSGANVLTF. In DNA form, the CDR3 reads TGTGCCAGCAGCCCCGACTACTCTGGGGCCAACGTCCTGACTTTC.

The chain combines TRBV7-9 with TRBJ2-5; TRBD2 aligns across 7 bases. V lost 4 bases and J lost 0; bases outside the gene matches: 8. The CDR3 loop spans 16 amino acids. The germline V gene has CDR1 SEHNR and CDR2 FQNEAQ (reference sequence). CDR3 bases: TGTGCCAGCAGCTCCGGAGTAGCGGGCAACCAAGAGACCCAGTACTTC. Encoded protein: CASSSGVAGNQETQYF.

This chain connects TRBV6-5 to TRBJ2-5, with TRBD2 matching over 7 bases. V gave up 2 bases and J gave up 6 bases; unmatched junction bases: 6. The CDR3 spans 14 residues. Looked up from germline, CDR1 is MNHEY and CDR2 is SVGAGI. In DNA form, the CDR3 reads TGTGCCAGCAGTTACGGATCGGGAGGAAAGACCCAGTACTTC. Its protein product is CASSYGSGGKTQYF.

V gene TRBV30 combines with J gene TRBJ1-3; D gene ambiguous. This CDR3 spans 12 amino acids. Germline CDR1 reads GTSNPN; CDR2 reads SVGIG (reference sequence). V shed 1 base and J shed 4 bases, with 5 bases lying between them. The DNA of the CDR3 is TGTGCCTGGAGTGCCTCGGGAAACACCATATATTTT. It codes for CAWSASGNTIYF.

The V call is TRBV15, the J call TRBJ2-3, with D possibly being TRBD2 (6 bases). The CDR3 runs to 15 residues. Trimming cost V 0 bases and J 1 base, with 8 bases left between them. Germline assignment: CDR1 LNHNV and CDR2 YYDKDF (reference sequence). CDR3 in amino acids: CATSREPGGTDTQYF. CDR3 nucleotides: TGTGCCACCAGCAGAGAACCGGGAGGCACAGATACGCAGTATTTT.

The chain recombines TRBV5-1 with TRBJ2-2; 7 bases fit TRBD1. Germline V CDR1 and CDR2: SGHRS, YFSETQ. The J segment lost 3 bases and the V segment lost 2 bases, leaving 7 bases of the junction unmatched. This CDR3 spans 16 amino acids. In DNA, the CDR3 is TGCGCCAGCAGCTTCCTGACAGGGAGTGACACCGGGGAGCTGTTTTTT. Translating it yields CASSFLTGSDTGELFF. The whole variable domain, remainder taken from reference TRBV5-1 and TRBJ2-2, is KAGVTQTPRYLIKTRGQQVTLSCSPISGHRSVSWYQQTPGQGLQFLFEYFSETQRNKGNFPGRFSGRQFSNSRSEMNVSTLELGDSALYLCASSFLTGSDTGELFFGEGSRLTVL.

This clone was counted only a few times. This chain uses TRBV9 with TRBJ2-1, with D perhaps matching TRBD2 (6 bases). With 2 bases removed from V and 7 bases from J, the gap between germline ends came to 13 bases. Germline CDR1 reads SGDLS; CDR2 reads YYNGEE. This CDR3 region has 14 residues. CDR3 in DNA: TGTGCCAGCAGCGTTTCTTCTAGCGTAAATGAGCAGTTCTTC. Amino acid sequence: CASSVSSSVNEQFF.

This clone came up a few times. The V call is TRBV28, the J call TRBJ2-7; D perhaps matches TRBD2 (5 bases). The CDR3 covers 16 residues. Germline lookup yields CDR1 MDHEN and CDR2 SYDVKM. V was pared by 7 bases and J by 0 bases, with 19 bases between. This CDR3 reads CASIPAGEPHSYEQYF. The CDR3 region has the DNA TGTGCCAGCATCCCGGCCGGGGAGCCTCACTCCTACGAGCAGTACTTC. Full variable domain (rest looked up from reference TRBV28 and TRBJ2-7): DVKVTQSSRYLVKRTGEKVFLECVQDMDHENMFWYRQDPGLGLRLIYFSYDVKMKEKGDIPEGYSVSREKKERFSLILESASTNQTSMYLCASIPAGEPHSYEQYFGPGTRLTVT.